One and the same sample provided the 30 T cell receptor beta chains below, sequenced in a study of blood T cells in healthy people across ages. The second PCR ran about 6 to 11 cycles with a sample-barcoded 5' primer and J-beta primers. TCRdb used MiXCR to reprocess the 5' RACE reads, holding one entry per CDR3 protein. The data contain some 850,000 distinct CDR3 sequences, more than 25% of them singletons. The sample was also reused in another study, on T cells of mothers and their children.

The specimen sequenced was blood. The receptors come from a boy aged 5-17 years in good health.

The chain uses TRBV12-3 or TRBV12-4 and TRBJ2-5; 9 bases agree with TRBD1. The CDR3 is made up of 14 amino acids. V trimming: 7 bases; J trimming: 5 bases; junction bases outside the gene matches: 8. The CDR3 nucleotides are TGTGCCAGCAACACAGGGGGCGTCCGGGAGACCCAGTACTTC. Protein sequence: CASNTGGVRETQYF.

This clonotype was recorded only once. This chain links TRBV12-3 or TRBV12-4 with TRBJ2-3; 8 bases map to TRBD2. V trimming: 7 bases; J trimming: 0 bases; junction bases outside the gene matches: 3. The CDR3 covers 14 residues. The CDR3 here is CASTQRGSTDTQYF. The CDR3 coding sequence is TGTGCCAGCACCCAGCGGGGGAGCACAGATACGCAGTATTTT.

This clonotype was picked up a small number of times. The chain recombines TRBV20-1 with TRBJ2-2; the D is unclear. CDR1 is DFQATT and CDR2 is SNEGSKA in the germline V gene (reference sequence). V lost 0 bases, J lost 6 bases, and 8 bases lay in between. CDR3 length: 13 residues. The CDR3 coding sequence is TGCAGTGCTAGAGAGCAGTACGCCGGGGAGCTGTTTTTT. Residues: CSAREQYAGELFF.

The chain is built from TRBV29-1 and TRBJ2-5; D is ambiguous. This CDR3 region has 12 residues. V lost 4 bases and J 5 bases, leaving 11 bases between the germline ends. CDR1 SQVTM and CDR2 ANQGSEA come from the germline V gene. As DNA, the CDR3 is TGCAGCGTTGGTCAGAGAGAGGAGACCCAGTACTTC. Its protein product is CSVGQREETQYF.

The chain combines TRBV20-1 with TRBJ2-1; 10 bases align to TRBD2. The CDR3 totals 14 residues. Germline CDR1 DFQATT, CDR2 SNEGSKA (reference sequence). The V segment lost 3 bases and the J segment 7 bases; nucleotides outside the gene matches: 6. Here the CDR3 reads CSARKRGGWNEQFF. The CDR3 region has the DNA TGCAGTGCTAGGAAGCGGGGGGGCTGGAATGAGCAGTTCTTC.

About this clonotype itself: One end of the junction fails to match germline, which may point to a read error. The chain is built from TRBV25-1 and TRBJ2-7, with 7 bases lining up with TRBD2. Per the germline V gene, CDR1 is MGHDK and CDR2 is SYGVNS. CDR3 size: 13 residues. The CDR3 DNA reads TGTGCCGGCAGTGACTATGGGGGGGAGGAGCAGTACTTC. Translated: CAGSDYGGEEQYF.

The rearrangement joins TRBV5-1 to TRBJ1-1, with D unresolved. CDR3 length equals 15 residues. Deletions cut 6 bases from V and 4 bases from J, with 19 bases between. From germline, CDR1 is SGHRS and CDR2 YFSETQ. CDR3 bases: TGCGCCAGCACCATTGGCATCTCGGTGAGCACTGAAGCTTTCTTT. Its translation: CASTIGISVSTEAFF.

This rearrangement joins TRBV11-2 to TRBJ2-5; D is unclear. Between the trimmed V and J ends, which lost 3 bases and 5 bases, there was a span of 7 bases. CDR3 size: 12 residues. Germline V CDR1 and CDR2: SGHAT, FQNNGV. CDR3: CASSFGSETQYF. CDR3 DNA sequence: TGTGCCAGCAGCTTCGGGTCGGAGACCCAGTACTTC.

The gene calls are TRBV6-2 or TRBV6-3 and TRBJ2-7; TRBD2 matches at 8 bases. V lost 4 bases to trimming and J lost 5 bases; unmatched junction nucleotides: 10. There are 15 residues in the CDR3. The germline CDR1 and CDR2 sequences are MNHEY and SVGEGT. CDR3 amino acids: CASSSPPFSGDEQYF. The DNA of the CDR3 is TGTGCCAGCAGTTCCCCCCCGTTTAGCGGGGACGAGCAGTACTTC.

The V call is TRBV12-3 or TRBV12-4, the J call TRBJ2-5; 8 nucleotides match TRBD2. J was trimmed by 1 base and V by 1 base; bases with no gene match: 8. The CDR3 length is 17 residues. The CDR3 here is CASSLGGAGASQETQYF. Here the CDR3 DNA reads TGTGCCAGCAGTTTAGGTGGAGCGGGGGCATCCCAAGAGACCCAGTACTTC.

This clonotype was detected many times. The chain couples TRBV27 to TRBJ2-1; TRBD2 matches at 10 bases. The germline CDR1 and CDR2 sequences are MNHEY and SMNVEV (reference sequence). The CDR3 loop spans 16 amino acids. V shed 3 bases and J 4 bases; nucleotides not matched to a gene: 6. The CDR3 protein is CASSLVAGGPYNEQFF. The CDR3 DNA sequence: TGTGCCAGCAGTTTGGTAGCGGGGGGCCCGTACAATGAGCAGTTCTTC.

This clonotype was observed a handful of times. The chain uses TRBV12-3 or TRBV12-4 and TRBJ1-2; TRBD1 matches at 11 bases. V lost 5 bases and J lost 6; bases outside the gene matches: 5. The CDR3 is made up of 14 amino acids. CDR3 nucleotide sequence: TGTGCCAGCAGTCCAGGACAGGGGGCTGATGGCTACACCTTC. Translation gives CASSPGQGADGYTF.

V gene TRBV10-3 combines with J gene TRBJ1-2; no definite D call. The CDR3 covers 14 residues. The germline V gene has CDR1 ENHRY and CDR2 SYGVKD. Trimming took off 10 bases at V and 4 bases at J, with 19 bases between the two ends. CDR3 DNA: TGTGCCACCTCCCGTGAGGGCAGCGTCTATGGCTACACCTTC. Its translation is CATSREGSVYGYTF.

This clonotype was observed a single time. V usage is TRBV3-1 and J usage is TRBJ2-1; D not certain. The CDR3 is 14 residues long. CDR1 and CDR2 (germline): LGHDT, YNNKEL (reference sequence). Trimming removed 4 bases at V and 8 bases at J, with 15 bases between. Written as DNA, the CDR3 is TGTGCCAGCAGCCCGAACGTCGGCTGGGATGAGCAGTTCTTC. Translation: CASSPNVGWDEQFF.

The chain's CDR3 is CASSARSTGVGEKLFF. CDR3 sequence (DNA): TGTGCCAGCAGCGCGAGATCTACAGGGGTAGGGGAAAAACTGTTTTTT. The chain carries TRBV9 and TRBJ1-4; 7 positions match TRBD1. CDR1 and CDR2 (germline): SGDLS, YYNGEE. Losses at the gene ends were 3 bases for V and 8 bases for J; bases not matched to a gene: 13. There are 16 residues in the CDR3. Complete variable domain (other parts from reference TRBV9 and TRBJ1-4): DSGVTQTPKHLITATGQRVTLRCSPRSGDLSVYWYQQSLDQGLQFLIQYYNGEERAKGNILERFSAQQFPDLHSELNLSSLELGDSALYFCASSARSTGVGEKLFFGSGTQLSVL.

The chain is built from TRBV9 and TRBJ2-5; 8 nucleotides agree with TRBD1. From germline, CDR1 is SGDLS and CDR2 YYNGEE. CDR3 length: 16 amino acids. Trimming removed 1 base from V and 1 base from J; junction bases left unmatched: 6. CDR3 sequence: CASSVTGGWTQETQYF. The CDR3 DNA follows: TGTGCCAGCAGCGTAACAGGGGGGTGGACCCAAGAGACCCAGTACTTC.

This clonotype was picked up a small number of times. The rearrangement links TRBV29-1 to TRBJ1-5; TRBD1 might be the D (6 bases). Deletions cut 4 bases from V and 3 bases from J, with 7 bases between. The length of the CDR3 is 12 residues. CDR1 and CDR2 from the germline V gene are SQVTM and ANQGSEA. The CDR3 is CSVAGVNQPQHF. In nucleotides, the CDR3 is TGCAGCGTTGCAGGGGTCAATCAGCCCCAGCATTTT.

The J gene is TRBJ1-2, the V gene TRBV12-3 or TRBV12-4; D is uncertain. The CDR3 length is 16 residues. V lost 0 bases to trimming and J lost 7 bases, with 18 bases between them. As DNA, the CDR3 is TGTGCCAGCAGTTTAGCACATAAACGGGAGATGAGTGGCTACACCTTC. It encodes CASSLAHKREMSGYTF.

This clonotype was counted only a few times. The CDR3 DNA reads as TGTGCCATCAGTGGCAACAGGGGGGCCGGGGAGACCCAGTACTTC. It specifies CAISGNRGAGETQYF. The chain carries TRBV10-3 and TRBJ2-5, with 8 bases fitting TRBD1. The junction had 9 bases not matched to a gene; V was cut back by 4 bases and J by 5 bases. CDR3 length: 15 residues. The germline V gene encodes CDR1 ENHRY and CDR2 SYGVKD.

This rearrangement joins TRBV28 to TRBJ2-7; D is tentatively TRBD1 or TRBD2 (5 bases each). The CDR3 contains 15 residues. Deletions cut 4 bases from V and 3 bases from J, with 16 bases between. Germline lookup yields CDR1 MDHEN and CDR2 SYDVKM. As DNA, the CDR3 is TGTGCCAGCAGTTCCTCCGGGACGGTGGACTACGAGCAGTACTTC. Translating it yields CASSSSGTVDYEQYF.

This clonotype was detected ten times or more. The gene calls are TRBV10-2 and TRBJ1-1; no definite D call. The CDR3 consists of 13 residues. Germline V gives CDR1 WSHSY, CDR2 SAAADI. V lost 4 bases to trimming and J lost 0 bases, with 6 bases between them. In DNA form, the CDR3 reads TGCGCCAGCAGTGGGACGGTGAACACTGAAGCTTTCTTT. Its protein product is CASSGTVNTEAFF.

Only one count was recorded for this clonotype. The chain couples TRBV7-2 to TRBJ2-1; 11 positions agree with TRBD2. The CDR3 is 15 amino acids. Germline CDR1 reads SGHTA; CDR2 reads FQGNSA. V lost 5 bases, J lost 4 bases, and 4 bases stayed unmatched. This chain's CDR3 is CASSILAGAYNEQFF. CDR3 bases: TGTGCCAGCAGCATACTAGCGGGGGCTTACAATGAGCAGTTCTTC. The full variable domain, in which reference TRBV7-2 and TRBJ2-1 provide the parts outside the CDR3, is GAGVSQSPSNKVTEKGKDVELRCDPISGHTALYWYRQSLGQGLEFLIYFQGNSAPDKSGLPSDRFSAERTGGSVSTLTIQRTQQEDSAVYLCASSILAGAYNEQFFGPGTRLTVL.

J is TRBJ2-3 and V is TRBV12-3 or TRBV12-4; D possibly uses TRBD1 or TRBD2 (6 bases each). V lost 3 bases, J lost 4 bases, and 23 bases lay in between. CDR3 size: 18 residues. This CDR3 reads CASSFRPSSGASADTQYF. In DNA form, the CDR3 reads TGTGCCAGCAGTTTCCGCCCCTCATCGGGGGCGTCAGCAGATACGCAGTATTTT.

This chain connects TRBV28 to TRBJ2-1; D gene uncertain. Trimming shortened V by 2 bases and J by 2 bases, and 13 bases separated the two germline ends. Germline V CDR1 and CDR2: MDHEN, SYDVKM. This CDR3 comprises 16 residues. As DNA, the CDR3 is TGTGCCAGCAGTTTAATGGCAGGAACCACCTACAATGAGCAGTTCTTC. Protein: CASSLMAGTTYNEQFF. The variable domain in full, with the rest retrieved from reference TRBV28 and TRBJ2-1, is DVKVTQSSRYLVKRTGEKVFLECVQDMDHENMFWYRQDPGLGLRLIYFSYDVKMKEKGDIPEGYSVSREKKERFSLILESASTNQTSMYLCASSLMAGTTYNEQFFGPGTRLTVL.

CDR3 DNA sequence: TGTGCCAGCAGTGGGGACAGGGAGTACAATGAGCAGTTCTTC. Amino acids: CASSGDREYNEQFF. This chain links TRBV2 with TRBJ2-1; 9 nucleotides agree with TRBD1. CDR1 is SNHLY and CDR2 is FYNNEI in the germline V gene. This CDR3 region has 14 residues. With 4 bases clipped from V and 4 bases from J, the junction kept 2 bases outside the gene matches.

This clonotype was counted a few times. The chain combines TRBV10-3 with TRBJ2-3; 9 bases are shared with TRBD2. The germline V gene encodes CDR1 ENHRY and CDR2 SYGVKD. After removal of 0 bases from V and 6 bases from J, the junction contained 4 bases not matched to a gene. CDR3 size: 15 residues. DNA of the CDR3: TGTGCCATCAGTGAGTCGAATAGCGGGGGTGATACGCAGTATTTT. Translated, it gives CAISESNSGGDTQYF.

This clonotype was detected only once. The gene calls are TRBV27 and TRBJ1-2, with TRBD1 identical over 7 bases. CDR3 length: 15 amino acids. CDR1 is MNHEY, CDR2 SMNVEV, per germline (reference sequence). Trimming removed 2 bases from V and 4 bases from J; junction bases left unmatched: 7. The CDR3 is CASSLTGVYGYGYTF. The CDR3 nucleotides are TGTGCCAGCAGTTTAACAGGGGTTTATGGCTATGGCTACACCTTC.

The chain couples TRBV3-1 to TRBJ2-2; D remains ambiguous. Trimming took 4 bases from V and 6 from J, leaving 12 bases between them. Germline assignment: CDR1 LGHDT and CDR2 YNNKEL (reference sequence). The CDR3 loop spans 14 amino acids. The CDR3 bases are TGTGCCAGCAGCCTCGGGCTGGTCCCCGGGGAGCTGTTTTTT. This encodes CASSLGLVPGELFF.

The J gene is TRBJ2-2, the V gene TRBV7-3; D gene uncertain. The germline V gene has CDR1 SGHTA and CDR2 FQGTGA. CDR3 length: 13 amino acids. The V and J ends lost 5 bases and 4 bases respectively, with 8 bases between them. In DNA, the CDR3 is TGTGCCAGCAGCCATAACCCCACCGGGGAGCTGTTTTTT. Translated: CASSHNPTGELFF.

This clonotype was counted between two and nine times. The chain is built from TRBV28 and TRBJ1-1; D remains unclear. This CDR3 comprises 12 residues. Germline V gene lookup returns CDR1 MDHEN and CDR2 SYDVKM. V dropped 6 bases and J dropped 8 bases, with 13 bases sitting between them. This CDR3 reads CASRRVSAEAFF. As DNA, the CDR3 is TGTGCCAGCAGAAGGGTCTCCGCCGAAGCTTTCTTT.